The clone carrying this T cell receptor (beta chain) was seen more than once but under ten times. Using immunoSEQ multiplex PCR, the repertoire was profiled, and TCRdb retains in-frame clones only, with some absent. The sample has about 320,000 clones; around 87% are singletons. This entry comes from a study of shared clonotypes between healthy human individuals. CDR1 is MGHRA and CDR2 is YSYEKL in the germline V gene. Trimming stripped 3 bases from V and 2 bases from J, with 10 bases between. This CDR3 region has 14 residues. The chain joins TRBV4-1 to TRBJ1-2; no firm D call. This TCR was recovered from a man between 18 and 35 years old in good health. Sequencing was carried out using memory CD8+ T cells sorted from blood. Subset of the sample: CD45RO+ cells pooled with CCR7-negative TemRA cells. As DNA, the CDR3 is TGCGCCAGCAGCCAGGGCGGGCAGAACTATGGCTACACCTTC. It codes for CASSQGGQNYGYTF.